Listed below are T cell receptor beta chains from one sample, sequenced in a study of T cells after yellow fever vaccination. Each CDR3 protein gets one entry after TCRdb re-called the 5' RACE reads with MiXCR. The sample has 55,000 to 70,000 distinct CDR3 sequences, approximately 7% seen once. Here the sequenced sample was CD8+ T cells sorted from PBMCs, taken more than 40 days after the first yellow fever vaccination. Receptor source: a man aged 18 to 30 who received the YFV17D yellow fever vaccine. The CDR3 runs from the conserved cysteine through the conserved F or W. A D gene is named only where the DNA matches it firmly. Size tells how often a clone was seen (once, few, many) or the class of an expanded clone, and some rows leave it out.

v_call	j_call	d_call	clone_size	cdr3_aa	cdr3_nt
TRBV6-5	TRBJ1-2	TRBD1	few	CASRPTGEWGYTF	TGTGCCAGCAGGCCGACAGGGGAGTGGGGCTACACCTTC
TRBV12-3/TRBV12-4	TRBJ2-2	NA	NA	CASTNIRNINTGELFF	TGTGCCAGCACCAACATTCGGAACATCAACACCGGGGAGCTGTTTTTT
TRBV7-8	TRBJ2-7	TRBD2	many	CASSDRAGGPYEQYF	TGTGCCAGCAGCGATCGGGCGGGGGGGCCTTACGAGCAGTACTTC
TRBV27	TRBJ2-5	TRBD1	few	CASDQTGGRKETQYF	TGTGCCAGCGACCAAACAGGGGGCCGAAAGGAGACCCAGTACTTC
TRBV9	TRBJ1-3	TRBD1	many	CASSPQGGGNTIYF	TGTGCCAGCAGCCCCCAGGGGGGGGGAAACACCATATATTTT
TRBV27	TRBJ2-1	NA	many	CASSIGFNEQFF	TGTGCCAGCAGTATAGGGTTCAATGAGCAGTTCTTC
TRBV29-1	TRBJ1-4	NA	many	CSSNRGQREATNEKLFF	TGCAGCTCAAATCGGGGGCAGAGGGAGGCAACTAATGAAAAACTGTTTTTT
TRBV10-3	TRBJ2-7	NA	NA	CAISESDFPYEQYF	TGTGCCATCAGTGAGAGTGACTTTCCCTACGAGCAGTACTTC
TRBV19	TRBJ1-5	NA	NA	CASSIWANQPQHF	TGTGCCAGTAGTATTTGGGCAAATCAGCCCCAGCATTTT
TRBV28	TRBJ1-4	TRBD1	few	CASSSDRGRPVEKLFF	TGTGCCAGCAGTTCGGACAGGGGGCGCCCCGTTGAAAAACTGTTTTTT
TRBV12-3/TRBV12-4	TRBJ2-5	TRBD2	many	CASTRSGKQETQYF	TGTGCCAGCACCCGTAGCGGGAAACAAGAGACCCAGTACTTC
TRBV4-2	TRBJ1-6	NA	few	CASSQDGFGSSYNSPLHF	TGTGCCAGCAGCCAAGATGGGTTCGGGAGCTCCTATAATTCACCCCTCCACTTT
TRBV11-2	TRBJ2-5	TRBD2	few	CASSRTSVIQETQYF	TGTGCCAGCAGCCGGACTAGCGTTATTCAAGAGACCCAGTACTTC
TRBV7-8	TRBJ1-6	TRBD1	many	CASSNDREGSPLHF	TGTGCCAGCAGCAACGACAGGGAAGGTTCACCCCTCCACTTT
TRBV6-1	TRBJ2-2	TRBD1	many	CASSGTGYTGELFF	TGTGCCAGCAGCGGGACAGGGTACACCGGGGAGCTGTTTTTT
TRBV5-1	TRBJ1-3	NA	few	CASSPHRRGNTIYF	TGCGCCAGCAGCCCACACCGACGGGGAAACACCATATATTTT
TRBV5-6	TRBJ2-7	NA	few	CASSFWRGPYEQYF	TGTGCCAGCAGCTTTTGGAGGGGTCCCTACGAGCAGTACTTC
TRBV7-2	TRBJ2-7	TRBD2	NA	CASSRGLAGRMDEQYF	TGTGCCAGCAGCCGGGGACTAGCGGGGCGGATGGACGAGCAGTACTTC
TRBV4-1	TRBJ2-2	NA	many	CASSQPSRTDLKAGELFF	TGCGCCAGCAGCCAACCCTCCCGGACAGATCTCAAGGCCGGGGAGCTGTTTTTT
TRBV7-6	TRBJ2-2	TRBD1	many	CASSPGQGNTGELFF	TGTGCCAGCAGCCCCGGACAGGGAAACACCGGGGAGCTGTTTTTT